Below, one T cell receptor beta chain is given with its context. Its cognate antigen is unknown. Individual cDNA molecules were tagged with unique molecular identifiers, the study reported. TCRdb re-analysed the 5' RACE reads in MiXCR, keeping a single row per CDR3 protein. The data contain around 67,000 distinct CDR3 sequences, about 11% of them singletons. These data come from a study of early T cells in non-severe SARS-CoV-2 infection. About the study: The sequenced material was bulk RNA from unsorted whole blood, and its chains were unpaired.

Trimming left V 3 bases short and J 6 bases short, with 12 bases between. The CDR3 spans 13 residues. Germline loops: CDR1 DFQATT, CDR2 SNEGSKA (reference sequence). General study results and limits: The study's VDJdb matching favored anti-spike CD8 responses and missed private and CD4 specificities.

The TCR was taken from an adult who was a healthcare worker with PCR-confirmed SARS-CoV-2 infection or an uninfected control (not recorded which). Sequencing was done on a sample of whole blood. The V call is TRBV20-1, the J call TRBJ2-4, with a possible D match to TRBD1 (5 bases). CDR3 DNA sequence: TGCAGTGCTAGGAAAGGGGCATCAAACATTCAGTACTTC. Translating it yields CSARKGASNIQYF.